This TCR beta chain stems from a study of T cell changes during pregnancy in multiple sclerosis. Profiling relied on immunoSEQ multiplex PCR, and the TCRdb table lists in-frame clones only, not all of them. The top ten hold about 2% of the sample, which has about 93,000 clones, 85% to 95% seen once. Germline assignment: CDR1 SGDLS and CDR2 YYNGEE. CDR3 size: 15 residues. Trimming at V came to 3 bases and at J to 2 bases, leaving 6 bases not matched to a gene. The sample was peripheral blood, taken after pregnancy. V is TRBV9 and J is TRBJ2-3; 7 nucleotides match TRBD2. This TCR derives from a female donor with multiple sclerosis, enrolled in a pregnancy study. The CDR3 DNA follows: TGTGCCAGCAGCGCCAGCGGGGAGACCACAGATACGCAGTATTTT. Translated, it gives CASSASGETTDTQYF.